This TCR beta chain was sequenced in a study of cytotoxic CD8 clonotypes in ibrutinib-treated CLL. Study outcomes and limitations: The clonality rise at ibrutinib response reflected private clonotype expansion.

Libraries were prepared by immunoSEQ multiplex PCR; TCRdb keeps only in-frame clonotypes and omits some of them. The repertoire includes some 150,000 clones, 76% of them detected once, and roughly 4.7% sits in the top ten. Cryopreserved PBMCs provided about 2 micrograms of genomic DNA for the TCR beta libraries. In the case of this clone: The target antigen is unknown.

This CDR3 contains 16 residues. Germline assignment: CDR1 SGHAT and CDR2 FQNNGV. Germline trimming cut 8 bases from V and 4 bases from J; bases unmatched to any gene: 14. The sequences come from PBMCs, collected after 24 months of ibrutinib treatment. This clonotype was sampled from a human donor with chronic lymphocytic leukemia. The chain carries TRBV11-2 and TRBJ2-5; 9 nucleotides match TRBD1. CDR3 nucleotide sequence: TGTGCCAGCGCTCCCCGGGGACAGGGTTGGACAGAGACCCAGTACTTC. Protein sequence: CASAPRGQGWTETQYF.